The 14 T cell receptor beta chains reported below all come from one sample, sequenced in a study of T-cell reconstitution after alpha-beta-depleted transplantation in children. Unique molecular identifiers were used to barcode this TCRbeta library. TCRdb called the PCR reads again in MiXCR, with one record for every CDR3 protein. The sample lists roughly 500,000 distinct CDR3 sequences; 30% to 35% were seen once. This specimen was PBMCs from the stem cell graft donor, taken from the stem cell graft. The receptors come from a human donor who donated a stem cell graft to a child with aplastic anemia.

The V and J genes are TRBV5-4 and TRBJ2-7; D not certain. The CDR3 totals 15 residues. CDR1 is SGHNT and CDR2 is YYREEE in the germline V gene (reference sequence). V was trimmed by 0 bases and J by 0 bases, leaving 10 bases between them. The CDR3 here is CASSLGRKISYEQYF. In DNA, the CDR3 is TGTGCCAGCAGCTTGGGGCGGAAAATCTCCTACGAGCAGTACTTC.

The chain recombines TRBV12-3 or TRBV12-4 with TRBJ2-5; 8 bases are shared with TRBD1. CDR3 length equals 13 residues. V trimming: 3 bases; J trimming: 5 bases; junction bases outside the gene matches: 2. This CDR3 is CASSLDRVETQYF. CDR3 sequence (DNA): TGTGCCAGCAGTTTGGACAGGGTGGAGACCCAGTACTTC.

The CDR3: CASRRGLAGGGELFF. CDR3 DNA sequence: TGTGCCAGCAGGCGAGGGCTAGCGGGAGGTGGGGAGCTGTTTTTT. The rearrangement uses TRBV7-2 and TRBJ2-2, with 11 positions matching TRBD2. CDR1 is SGHTA, CDR2 FQGNSA, per germline. The ends lost 6 bases at V and 8 bases at J; junction bases unmatched: 8. The CDR3 contains 15 residues.

The V call is TRBV12-3 or TRBV12-4, the J call TRBJ2-5; 14 positions match TRBD2. The V gene end was trimmed by 6 bases and the J gene end by 7 bases; junction bases not matched to a gene: 4. This CDR3 contains 14 residues. The CDR3 coding sequence is TGTGCCAGCAGCCTAGGACTAGCGGGAGGGACCCAGTACTTC. Translating gives CASSLGLAGGTQYF.

The chain recombines TRBV3-1 with TRBJ2-7; no definite D call. V lost 0 bases and J 4 bases, leaving 13 bases between the germline ends. CDR3 length equals 15 residues. The germline V gene has CDR1 LGHDT and CDR2 YNNKEL (reference sequence). The CDR3 nucleotides read TGTGCCAGCAGCCAAGATAGTCAGTTTGCGTACGAGCAGTACTTC. It translates to CASSQDSQFAYEQYF.

This chain uses TRBV28 with TRBJ2-3, with TRBD1 matching over 9 bases. V shed 6 bases, J shed 3 bases, and the junction held 13 bases outside the gene matches. The CDR3 length is 17 residues. Germline V lookup: CDR1 MDHEN, CDR2 SYDVKM. CDR3 sequence (DNA): TGTGCCAGCAGCACACAATCGACAGGGGGAACGACAGATACGCAGTATTTT. Translating gives CASSTQSTGGTTDTQYF.

The J gene is TRBJ2-4, the V gene TRBV7-2; 9 bases are shared with TRBD1. The junction had 8 bases not matched to a gene; V was cut back by 5 bases and J by 3 bases. Germline CDR1 reads SGHTA; CDR2 reads FQGNSA. The CDR3 contains 16 residues. The CDR3 sequence: CASSHSLTGGKNIQYF. CDR3 DNA sequence: TGTGCCAGCAGCCACTCCCTGACAGGGGGCAAAAACATTCAGTACTTC. The full variable domain, its missing parts supplied by reference TRBV7-2 and TRBJ2-4, is GAGVSQSPSNKVTEKGKDVELRCDPISGHTALYWYRQSLGQGLEFLIYFQGNSAPDKSGLPSDRFSAERTGGSVSTLTIQRTQQEDSAVYLCASSHSLTGGKNIQYFGAGTRLSVL.

The rearrangement links TRBV9 to TRBJ2-7; D is perhaps TRBD2 (5 bases). The CDR3 consists of 14 residues. The V end was cut by 3 bases, the J end by 2 bases, with 12 bases between. Germline V CDR1 and CDR2: SGDLS, YYNGEE. The CDR3 DNA reads as TGTGCCAGCAGCGAAGGTTGGAGGACCTACGAGCAGTACGTC. It translates to CASSEGWRTYEQYV.

Comments on this clonotype: Germline is not matched at one junction end, which may reflect a read error. V gene TRBV7-2 combines with J gene TRBJ2-1, with D perhaps matching TRBD2 (5 bases). The CDR3 length is 15 residues. In germline, CDR1 is SGHTA, CDR2 FQGNSA. This chain's CDR3 is CASSFLGSSYHEQFF. The DNA for the CDR3 is TGTGCCAGCAGCTTCCTGGGGAGCTCCTACCATGAGCAGTTCTTC.

This chain joins TRBV27 and TRBJ1-2; TRBD1 might be the D (6 bases). Trimming took 4 bases from V and 4 from J, leaving 10 bases between them. Germline CDR1 and CDR2: MNHEY and SMNVEV (reference sequence). CDR3 length equals 13 residues. CDR3 in amino acids: CASSSTGFYGYTF. The CDR3 nucleotides are TGTGCCAGCAGTTCGACAGGATTCTATGGCTACACCTTC.

The chain carries TRBV5-1 and TRBJ1-1; D ambiguous. This CDR3 region has 13 residues. Trimming took 4 bases from V and 1 from J, leaving 8 bases between them. The V gene's germline CDR1 is SGHRS and CDR2 YFSETQ. The CDR3 DNA reads TGCGCCAGCAGCCCGAACAGGAACACTGAAGCTTTCTTT. Its protein is CASSPNRNTEAFF.

The V gene is TRBV20-1, the J gene TRBJ2-7, with 16 bases aligning to TRBD2. Germline loops: CDR1 DFQATT, CDR2 SNEGSKA (reference sequence). This CDR3 comprises 17 residues. Unmatched junction bases numbered 10, after V lost 0 bases and J lost 8 bases. This chain's CDR3 is CSARDQGTSGRALQQYF. The CDR3 DNA sequence: TGCAGTGCTAGAGATCAGGGGACTAGCGGGAGGGCCCTACAGCAGTACTTC.

V usage is TRBV11-2 and J usage is TRBJ1-4, with 11 bases that match TRBD1. The V and J ends lost 2 bases and 5 bases, in that order; junction bases with no gene match: 4. Germline V gives CDR1 SGHAT, CDR2 FQNNGV. There are 16 residues in the CDR3. CDR3 sequence reads: CASSLNRDRGNEKLFF. The DNA of the CDR3 is TGTGCCAGCAGCTTAAACCGGGACAGGGGGAATGAAAAACTGTTTTTT.

The CDR3 bases are TGTGCCAGCAGCTTAGATAGGCGTCCTGAAGCTTTCTTT. It encodes CASSLDRRPEAFF. V gene TRBV11-2 combines with J gene TRBJ1-1, with D hard to call. The CDR3 totals 13 residues. The V and J ends lost 0 bases and 6 bases respectively, with 8 bases between them. Per the germline V gene, CDR1 is SGHAT and CDR2 is FQNNGV.